This entry lists 2 T cell receptor beta chains sequenced from one sample in a study of T cells in localized non-small cell lung cancer. Some clones are missing from TCRdb's copy, which holds only in-frame ones; the method was immunoSEQ multiplex PCR. This table holds tens of thousands of clones, roughly 86% found once. This specimen was peripheral blood, taken before any cancer treatment. These receptors were obtained from a man aged 40-75 years with stage I lung adenocarcinoma.

J is TRBJ1-5 and V is TRBV5-5; D unclear. Germline loops: CDR1 SGHKS, CDR2 YYEKEE (reference sequence). The CDR3 sequence is 14 residues long. V was trimmed by 0 bases and J by 3 bases, leaving 7 bases between them. The CDR3 nucleotides are TGTGCCAGCAGCTTGGTAAGGGCCAATCAGCCCCAGCATTTT. Amino acid sequence: CASSLVRANQPQHF. Drawing the rest from reference TRBV5-5 and TRBJ1-5, the complete variable domain is DAGVTQSPTHLIKTRGQQVTLRCSPISGHKSVSWYQQVLGQGPQFIFQYYEKEERGRGNFPDRFSARQFPNYSSELNVNALLLGDSALYLCASSLVRANQPQHFGDGTRLSIL.

The V and J genes are TRBV4-1 and TRBJ1-1, with 8 bases matching TRBD1. The CDR3 covers 18 residues. Per germline, CDR1 MGHRA and CDR2 YSYEKL. V was pared by 4 bases and J by 1 base, with 14 bases of the junction left unmatched. DNA of the CDR3: TGCGCCAGCAGCCCGATACCGATCGGGACAGGCCGGAACACTGAAGCTTTCTTT. Protein: CASSPIPIGTGRNTEAFF.